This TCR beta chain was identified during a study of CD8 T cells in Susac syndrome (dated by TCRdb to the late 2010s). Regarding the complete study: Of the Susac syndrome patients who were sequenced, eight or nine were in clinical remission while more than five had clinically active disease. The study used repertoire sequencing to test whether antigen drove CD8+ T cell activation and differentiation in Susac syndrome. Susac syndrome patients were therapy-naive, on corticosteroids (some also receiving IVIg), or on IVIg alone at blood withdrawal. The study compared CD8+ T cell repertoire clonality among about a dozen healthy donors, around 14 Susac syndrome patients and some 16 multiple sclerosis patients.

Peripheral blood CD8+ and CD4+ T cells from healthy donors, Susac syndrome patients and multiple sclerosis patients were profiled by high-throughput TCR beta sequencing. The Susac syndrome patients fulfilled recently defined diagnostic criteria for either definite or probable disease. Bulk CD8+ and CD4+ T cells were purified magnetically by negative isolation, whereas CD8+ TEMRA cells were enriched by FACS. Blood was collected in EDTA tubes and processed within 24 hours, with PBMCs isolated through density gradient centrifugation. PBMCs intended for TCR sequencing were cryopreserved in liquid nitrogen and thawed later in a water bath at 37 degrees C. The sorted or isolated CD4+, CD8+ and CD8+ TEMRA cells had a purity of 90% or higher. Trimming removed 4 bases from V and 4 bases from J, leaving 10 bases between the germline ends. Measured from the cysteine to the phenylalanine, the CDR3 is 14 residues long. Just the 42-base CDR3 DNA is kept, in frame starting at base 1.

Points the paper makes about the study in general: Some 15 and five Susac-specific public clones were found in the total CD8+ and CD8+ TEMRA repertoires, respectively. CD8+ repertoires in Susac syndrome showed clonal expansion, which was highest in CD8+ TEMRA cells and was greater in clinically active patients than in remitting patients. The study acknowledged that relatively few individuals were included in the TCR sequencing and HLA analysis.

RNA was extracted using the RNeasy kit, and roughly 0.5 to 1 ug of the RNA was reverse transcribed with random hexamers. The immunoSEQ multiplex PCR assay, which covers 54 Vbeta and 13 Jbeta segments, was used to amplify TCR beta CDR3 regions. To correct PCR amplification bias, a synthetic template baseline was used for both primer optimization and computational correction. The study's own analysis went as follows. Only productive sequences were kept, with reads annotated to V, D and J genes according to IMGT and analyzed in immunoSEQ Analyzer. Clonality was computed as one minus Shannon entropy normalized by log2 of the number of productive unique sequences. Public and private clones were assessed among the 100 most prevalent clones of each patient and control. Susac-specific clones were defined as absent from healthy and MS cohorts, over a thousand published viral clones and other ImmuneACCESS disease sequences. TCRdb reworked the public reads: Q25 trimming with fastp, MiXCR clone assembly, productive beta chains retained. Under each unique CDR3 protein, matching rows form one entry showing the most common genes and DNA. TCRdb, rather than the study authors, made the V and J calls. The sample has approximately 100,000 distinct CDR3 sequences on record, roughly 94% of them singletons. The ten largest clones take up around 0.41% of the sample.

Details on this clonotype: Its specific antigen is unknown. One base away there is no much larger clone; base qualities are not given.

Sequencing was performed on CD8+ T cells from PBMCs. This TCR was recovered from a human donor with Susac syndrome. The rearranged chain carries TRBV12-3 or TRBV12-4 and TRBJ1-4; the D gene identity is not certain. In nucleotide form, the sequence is TGTGCCAGCAGTTCCCCCGAGCATAATGAAAAACTGTTTTTT. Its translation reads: CASSSPEHNEKLFF.